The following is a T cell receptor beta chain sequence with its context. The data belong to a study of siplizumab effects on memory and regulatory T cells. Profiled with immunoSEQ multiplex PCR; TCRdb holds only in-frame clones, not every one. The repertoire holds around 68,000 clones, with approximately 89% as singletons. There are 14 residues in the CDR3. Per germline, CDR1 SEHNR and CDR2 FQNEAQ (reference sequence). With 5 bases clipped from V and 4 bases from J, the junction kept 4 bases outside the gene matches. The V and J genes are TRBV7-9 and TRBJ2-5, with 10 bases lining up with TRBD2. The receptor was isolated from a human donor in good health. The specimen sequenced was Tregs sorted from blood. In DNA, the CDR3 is TGTGCCAGCAGCCAAGGACTAGCGGTAGAGACCCAGTACTTC. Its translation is CASSQGLAVETQYF.